This T cell receptor beta chain originates from a study of OX40 agonist ivuxolimab in advanced cancers. Regarding the complete study: Ivuxolimab, which targeted the costimulatory receptor OX40 (CD134), was an agonistic, fully human IgG2 monoclonal antibody. Intravenous ivuxolimab was administered to patients every 2 weeks at six dose levels: 0.01, 0.1, 0.3, 1.5, 3 and 10 mg/kg. Among the approximately 50 dose-escalation patients, about 19 had hepatocellular carcinoma, approximately 15 melanoma, 9 renal cell carcinoma and 9 head and neck cancer. In the dose-escalation cohort, 65% to 85% of patients were male, and the mean age was 60 years with a range of roughly 20 to 85. Prior anti-PD-1, anti-PD-L1 or anti-CTLA-4 therapy was permitted, and less than 45% of dose-escalation patients had received checkpoint inhibitors. Three dose-escalation patients achieved partial responses, one with hepatocellular carcinoma and two with cutaneous melanoma. Peripheral TCRbeta sequencing was intended to test whether TCR sequence diversity was altered and clonal T-cell expansion was caused by ivuxolimab. The paper reports the monotherapy dose-escalation portion (N of about 47 patients) of the phase I ivuxolimab trial.

Broad study findings and their caveats: Low levels of normalized T-cell clonal expansion were also shown by some nonresponding patients. In the 0.1-3.0 mg/kg groups, partial responders had among the lowest normalized peripheral clonal expansion, particularly in CD8+ T cells. At doses of 0.1 to 3.0 mg/kg, clonal expansion of both CD4+ and CD8+ blood T cells was observed from baseline to week 6. On average, CD8+ T cells showed more expanded clones than CD4+ T cells after ivuxolimab. Antigen specificity was not determined for the clonally expanded peripheral T cells.

Turning to this clone: The antigen it binds to is not known. The input lacks base qualities; no much larger clone sits a single base away.

Patients with a history of autoimmune disease or receiving systemic immunosuppression were excluded from the trial. Peripheral blood for TCR sequencing was collected from all dose cohorts at baseline, on cycle 4 day 1, and on cycle 7 day 1. The samples were drawn from a first-in-human, open-label, multicenter phase I dose-escalation trial of ivuxolimab. Adults with locally advanced or metastatic melanoma, renal cell, hepatocellular, or head and neck squamous cell carcinoma were enrolled in the trial. Before TCR sequencing, CD4+ T cells and CD8+ T cells from peripheral blood were sorted into separate populations. To sequence the TCRbeta CDR3 region, genomic DNA was isolated from the sorted cells. The immunoSEQ Assay was used to sequence the TCRbeta CDR3 regions. In its TCRdb copy, this immuneACCESS table keeps in-frame sequences only and misses some clones. Where compared with another copy, unresolved V genes explain less than half of these, and the others have no known cause. The sample table shows roughly 58,000 clones, and roughly 87% are seen once. Jointly, the top ten make up roughly 0.77% of the sample.

V gives up 2 bases and J gives up 7 bases, and the segment between their germline ends measures 8 bases. The germline V gene sets CDR1 to SGHTA and CDR2 to FQGTGA. From cysteine to phenylalanine, the CDR3 is 13 amino acids long. Only CDR3 DNA is held: 39 bases, read in frame from base 1. The receptor was derived from an adult with an advanced solid tumor such as melanoma, head and neck, liver or kidney cancer. The sequence joins TRBV7-3 to TRBJ2-2; no D gene is confidently identified. Source: CD4+ or CD8+ T cells sorted from blood, taken in a trial of the OX40 agonist ivuxolimab. The DNA is as follows: TGTGCCAGCAGCTTATCCTCCCACGGGGAGCTGTTTTTT. Its protein is CASSLSSHGELFF.